This TCR beta chain was captured in a study of T cells expressing NK-cell markers. Each CDR3 protein gets one entry in TCRdb, which reprocessed the 5' RACE reads and gives no DNA. The listing contains 130,000 to 150,000 distinct CDR3 sequences. The clonotype comes from a man younger than 30 in good health. The sequencing input was blood T cells: a sorted CD56 or NKG2C T cell subset, CD4+ or CD8+ T cells, or bulk PBMC T cells (not recorded which).

The CDR3 loop is CASSLATTDTQYF. The chain joins TRBV11-2 to TRBJ2-3. Germline CDR1 and CDR2: SGHAT and FQNNGV. The CDR3 length is 13 residues.